The 6 T cell receptor beta chains presented below share a single source sample, sequenced in a study of cytotoxic CD8 clonotypes in ibrutinib-treated CLL (dated by TCRdb to about 2021). Library preparation was by the immunoSEQ multiplex PCR assay. TCRdb re-hosts the immuneACCESS table, in-frame sequences only. Its copies lack some clones; in the studies checked, an unresolved V gene accounts for under half of them, and the cause for the rest is not known. A total of about 17,000 clones appear in this sample, 75% to 85% of them only once. The ten largest clones represent approximately 15% of the sample. This specimen consisted of PBMCs, obtained before ibrutinib treatment. These receptors all stem from a human donor with chronic lymphocytic leukemia.

The gene calls are TRBV2 and TRBJ2-7; 8 positions agree with TRBD2. This CDR3 is 13 amino acids long. Germline V CDR1 and CDR2: SNHLY, FYNNEI. With V trimmed by 9 bases and J by 6 bases, 10 bases remained unmatched. The CDR3 loop reads CASRSGRNGEQYF. DNA for the CDR3: TGTGCCAGTAGGAGCGGGAGAAATGGCGAGCAGTACTTC.

This sequence joins TRBV13 and TRBJ2-3; 7 nucleotides align to TRBD2. The CDR3 extends over 16 amino acids. CDR1 is PRHDT and CDR2 is FYEKMQ in the germline V gene (reference sequence). V shed 5 bases and J 2 bases; nucleotides not matched to a gene: 10. For the CDR3, the DNA is TGTGCCAGCAGCCCCCCTGGGGAGGGGACCACAGATACGCAGTATTTT. This sequence encodes CASSPPGEGTTDTQYF.

This chain uses TRBV5-1 with TRBJ2-2; 8 bases agree with TRBD2. V shed 2 bases, J shed 4 bases, and the junction held 7 bases outside the gene matches. The CDR3 totals 16 residues. From germline, CDR1 is SGHRS and CDR2 YFSETQ. As DNA, the CDR3 is TGCGCCAGCAGCTTAAAGGGACTAGTAAGCACCGGGGAGCTGTTTTTT. This sequence encodes CASSLKGLVSTGELFF.

The chain uses TRBV27 and TRBJ2-5; TRBD2 might be the D (5 bases). Germline V gene lookup returns CDR1 MNHEY and CDR2 SMNVEV (reference sequence). V gave up 7 bases and J gave up 5 bases, with 17 bases separating them. The CDR3 loop spans 14 amino acids. The CDR3 loop is CASKRLGSGETQYF. In nucleotides, the CDR3 is TGTGCCAGCAAAAGACTTGGGAGTGGGGAGACCCAGTACTTC.

The chain recombines TRBV28 with TRBJ2-7; D is unresolved. Between the trimmed V and J ends, which lost 6 bases and 4 bases, there was a span of 7 bases. The CDR3 is made up of 11 amino acids. CDR1 and CDR2 (germline): MDHEN, SYDVKM. The CDR3 DNA follows: TGTGCCAGCAGCCCAAATTACGAGCAGTACTTC. Encoded protein: CASSPNYEQYF.

Points on this clone: The junction shows a germline mismatch at one end, possibly a read error. The rearrangement uses TRBV7-6 and TRBJ2-1, with D hard to call. Germline V gene lookup returns CDR1 SGHVS and CDR2 FNYEAQ. This CDR3 region has 14 residues. The CDR3 nucleotides read TGTTCCAGCAGCCAACCCTCTTGGGCCTATGAGCAGTTCTTC. Its translation: CSSSQPSWAYEQFF.